This is a list of T cell receptor beta chains from one sample in a study of a mutant IDH1 vaccine in newly diagnosed glioma. Their target antigens are unknown. Sequenced by immunoSEQ multiplex PCR; TCRdb stores in-frame clones only, minus some. Counted here are 23,000 or so clones, about three quarters occurring once; the ten biggest clones make up roughly a tenth. The sample in question was PBMCs, obtained from a glioma patient whose treatment included an IDH1 peptide vaccine. Source of these receptors: a man aged 40-49 years with glioma. Each CDR3 is given with its conserved first and last residue. Each record gives: D gene, clone size, V gene, J gene, CDR3 DNA, CDR3 protein. The D gene is left open where the match is weak. Size is omitted from some rows. Given values are once, few, many or a class for expanded clones.

.	.	TRBV13	TRBJ1-6	TGTGCCAGCGGGCGACAGGCAGATAATTCACCCCTCCACTTT	CASGRQADNSPLHF
.	.	TRBV4-1	TRBJ2-1	TGCGCCAGCAGCCAGTCCGGCGGGCTATATGAGCAGTTCTTC	CASSQSGGLYEQFF
.	.	TRBV30	TRBJ2-3	TGTGCCTGGGGGCAAGCGGGTACGCAGTATTTT	CAWGQAGTQYF
TRBD2	.	TRBV5-1	TRBJ2-3	TGCGCCAGCAGCCACCCCACTACTAGCGGGAGTACGGGCACAGATACGCAGTATTTT	CASSHPTTSGSTGTDTQYF
.	.	TRBV9	TRBJ1-6	TGTGCCAGCAGCGTAGAAGGGATGCAAAATTCACCCCTCCACTTT	CASSVEGMQNSPLHF
.	.	TRBV5-1	TRBJ1-1	TGCGCCAGCGGTTGGACAGCAGAATCCACTGAAGCTTTCTTT	CASGWTAESTEAFF
.	.	TRBV5-6	TRBJ2-2	TGTGCCAGCAGCTTGGATTGGTCCAACACCGGGGAGCTGTTTTTT	CASSLDWSNTGELFF
TRBD2	few	TRBV11-2	TRBJ2-1	TGTGCCAGCAGCTCTGGGACTAGCGGGAGGCCCAACAATGAGCAGTTCTTC	CASSSGTSGRPNNEQFF
.	.	TRBV19	TRBJ1-2	TGTGCCAGTAGTACAGAGGTAATGTCCTATGGCTACACCTTC	CASSTEVMSYGYTF
.	.	TRBV7-8	TRBJ1-1	TGTGCCAGCAGCTTTAGACACCCGAACACTGAAGCTTTCTTT	CASSFRHPNTEAFF
TRBD1	.	TRBV5-1	TRBJ2-2	TGCGCCAGCAGCTCCGGGACAGGTGAACGGGAGCTGTTTTTT	CASSSGTGERELFF
.	.	TRBV13	TRBJ1-5	TGTGCCAGCAGCCTCGGGGGGGGAATTCAGCCCCAGCATTTT	CASSLGGGIQPQHF
TRBD1	once	TRBV29-1	TRBJ2-3	TGCAGCGTTAGGACAGGTGTCACAGATACGCAGTATTTT	CSVRTGVTDTQYF
TRBD1	.	TRBV2	TRBJ2-5	TGTGCCAGCAGTACCCGGGACAGAACCGAAGAGACCCAGTACTTC	CASSTRDRTEETQYF
.	.	TRBV12-5	TRBJ1-2	TGTGCTAGTGGTCCGTTCTCCCCTACGCATGGCTACACCTTC	CASGPFSPTHGYTF
.	.	TRBV5-1	TRBJ2-1	TGCGCCAGCAGCTTGAGGGGAACATTCATCAATGAGCAGTTCTTC	CASSLRGTFINEQFF
.	.	TRBV7-8	TRBJ1-5	TGTGCCAGCAGTGGCCTGGCAGGCTACAATCAGCCCCAGCATTTT	CASSGLAGYNQPQHF
.	.	TRBV2	TRBJ2-1	TGTGCCAGCACTCAGGGGCTAGGCGGGGAGCAGTTCTTC	CASTQGLGGEQFF
.	.	TRBV6-5	TRBJ2-2	TGTGCCAGCAGTTACAAGGGGTGGGGCACCGGGGAGCTGTTTTTT	CASSYKGWGTGELFF
TRBD2	.	TRBV6-5	TRBJ2-3	TGTGCCAGCAGCCAGCGGGAGGGCACAGATACGCAGTATTTT	CASSQREGTDTQYF
.	.	TRBV11-2	TRBJ2-3	TGTGCCAGCAGCTCGATCCGTAGAGATACGCAGTATTTT	CASSSIRRDTQYF
.	.	TRBV7-6	TRBJ2-1	TGTGCCAGCAGCCCCGTTTCGGAACCTTTAAAACCTGATAGGGGGATAAATGAGCAGTTCTTC	CASSPVSEPLKPDRGINEQFF
.	.	TRBV15	TRBJ2-1	TGTGCCACCAGCCCTAAAGGGGGTAGCTCCTACAATGAGCAGTTCTTC	CATSPKGGSSYNEQFF
.	.	TRBV20-1	TRBJ2-3	TGCAGTGCTAGAGTGGTAGATACGCAGTATTTT	CSARVVDTQYF
.	.	TRBV6-5	TRBJ1-2	TGTGCCAGCAGTTACTCCGTCTTCGGTGAATACGGCTACACCTTC	CASSYSVFGEYGYTF
.	.	TRBV19	TRBJ2-5	TGTGCCAGTACAACGGGGCCGAGTCGAGAGACCCAGTACTTC	CASTTGPSRETQYF
.	.	TRBV7-2	TRBJ2-2	TGTGCCAGCAGCTTAGTCAGGGCGAGCACCGGGGAGCTGTTTTTT	CASSLVRASTGELFF
TRBD2	.	TRBV28	TRBJ2-7	TGTGCCAGCAGCTCCCCCCGGGGGGTCTCCTACGAGCAGTACTTC	CASSSPRGVSYEQYF
.	few	TRBV7-9	TRBJ1-1	TGTGCCAGCATGAGGGAATCCCGATGGACTGAAGCTTTCTTT	CASMRESRWTEAFF
.	.	TRBV18	TRBJ2-5	TGTGCCAGCTCACCCCTCCCAGGGGACCAAGAGACCCAGTACTTC	CASSPLPGDQETQYF
.	.	TRBV28	TRBJ1-6	TGTGCCAGCAGTCGGGGTGGAGGCTCCTATAATTCACCCCTCCACTTT	CASSRGGGSYNSPLHF
.	.	TRBV7-2	TRBJ1-2	TGTGCCAGCAGCTCGCCGACAGTTTCTAACTATGGCTACACCTTC	CASSSPTVSNYGYTF
.	.	TRBV7-2	TRBJ1-6	TGTGCCAGCAGCGCTAGTGAAGGGGCGAGTTCACCCCTCCACTTT	CASSASEGASSPLHF
TRBD2	.	TRBV5-4	TRBJ2-1	TGTGCCAGCAGCATCCCTAGCGGGAATGAGCAGTTCTTC	CASSIPSGNEQFF
.	.	TRBV11-2	TRBJ1-4	TGTGCCAGCAGCCCCCCCGCTTGGTGGCAGGGAGGCGAAAAACTGTTTTTT	CASSPPAWWQGGEKLFF
.	.	TRBV4-1	TRBJ1-5	TGCGCCAGCAGCCAAGACCGCAATCAGCCCCAGCATTTT	CASSQDRNQPQHF
.	.	TRBV7-2	TRBJ1-3	TGTGCCAGCAGCTTTGACAGGAGAGGAAACACCATATATTTT	CASSFDRRGNTIYF
TRBD1	few	TRBV11-3	TRBJ2-6	TGTGCCAGCAGCTTAGGGCTGGACAGGTGGGCCAACGTCCTGACTTTC	CASSLGLDRWANVLTF
.	.	TRBV30	TRBJ1-6	TGTGCCTGGAGTCACGGTGGGGATAATTCACCCCTCCACTTT	CAWSHGGDNSPLHF
.	few	TRBV30	TRBJ1-1	TGTGCCTGGACGGCAGAGATGAACACTGAAGCTTTCTTT	CAWTAEMNTEAFF
.	.	TRBV6-6	TRBJ1-2	TGTGCCAGCAGTTACGGACCGACAGGCTCATATGGCTACACCTTC	CASSYGPTGSYGYTF
TRBD1	.	TRBV7-9	TRBJ2-5	TGTGCCAGCAGCTCAACCGGGACAGGGCGGCAAGAGACCCAGTACTTC	CASSSTGTGRQETQYF
.	.	TRBV10-2	TRBJ2-3	TGCGCCAGCAGCTCTGCGGGCCCCGGGAATACGCAGTATTTT	CASSSAGPGNTQYF
.	.	TRBV6-5	TRBJ1-1	TGTGCCAGCAGGGGAGGGCCGTACACTGAAGCTTTCTTT	CASRGGPYTEAFF
.	.	TRBV30	TRBJ2-2	TGTGCCTGGAGTGCAGCCCGGGGTTTGAACACCGGGGAGCTGTTTTTT	CAWSAARGLNTGELFF
TRBD1	.	TRBV11-3	TRBJ2-2	TGTGCCAGCAGCAGGGACAGTGATTACACCGGGGAGCTGTTTTTT	CASSRDSDYTGELFF
.	few	TRBV21-1	TRBJ1-1	TGTGCCAGCAGCAAAGAAAGAGGGGGCGCAGACACTGAAGCTTTCTTT	CASSKERGGADTEAFF
TRBD2	.	TRBV5-6	TRBJ2-5	TGTGCCAGCAGCCCGGGACTAGCGGAGACGGGGGAGACCCAGTACTTC	CASSPGLAETGETQYF
.	.	TRBV4-1	TRBJ2-3	TGCGCCAGCAGCGAACAGGCGACTAGCACAGATACGCAGTATTTT	CASSEQATSTDTQYF
TRBD2	.	TRBV4-1	TRBJ2-5	TGCGCCAGCAGCCAACTTTCTAGCGGGATACAAGAGACCCAGTACTTC	CASSQLSSGIQETQYF
.	.	TRBV10-3	TRBJ2-7	TGTGCCATCAGTGAGTCGGAAGGAGGGTACGGGGTCTCCTACGAGCAGTACTTC	CAISESEGGYGVSYEQYF
.	.	TRBV11-1	TRBJ2-7	TGTGCCAGCAGCTTAGATGACGAGCAGTACTTC	CASSLDDEQYF
.	.	TRBV6-1	TRBJ1-6	TGTGCCAGCAGTGAAGTCGCAGGACCCACATATAATTCACCCCTCCACTTT	CASSEVAGPTYNSPLHF
.	.	TRBV7-9	TRBJ1-1	TGTGCCAGTCTAGGGGGGAACACTGAAGCTTTCTTT	CASLGGNTEAFF
TRBD1	.	TRBV18	TRBJ2-1	TGTGCCAGCTCACCACTGGACAGGGCCTACAATGAGCAGTTCTTC	CASSPLDRAYNEQFF
.	.	TRBV5-1	TRBJ2-2	TGCGCCAGCAGCTTGGCCGACGGGAACACCGGGGAGCTGTTTTTT	CASSLADGNTGELFF
.	.	TRBV13	TRBJ1-2	TGTGCCAGCAGCCTCCGGAAAACCGCTAACTATGGCTACACCTTC	CASSLRKTANYGYTF
TRBD2	.	TRBV19	TRBJ2-7	TGTGCCAGTAGACGGACTAGCGGCTACGAGCAGTACTTC	CASRRTSGYEQYF